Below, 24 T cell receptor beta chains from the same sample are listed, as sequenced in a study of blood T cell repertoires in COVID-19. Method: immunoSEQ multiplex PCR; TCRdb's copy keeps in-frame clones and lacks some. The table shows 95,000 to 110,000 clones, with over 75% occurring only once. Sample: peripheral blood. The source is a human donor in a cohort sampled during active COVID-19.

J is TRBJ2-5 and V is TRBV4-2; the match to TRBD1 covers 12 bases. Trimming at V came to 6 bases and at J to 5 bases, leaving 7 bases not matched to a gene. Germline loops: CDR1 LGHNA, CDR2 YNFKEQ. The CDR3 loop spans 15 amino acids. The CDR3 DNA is TGTGCCAGCAGAGGGGGACAGGGGGCGGGTGAGACCCAGTACTTC. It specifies CASRGGQGAGETQYF.

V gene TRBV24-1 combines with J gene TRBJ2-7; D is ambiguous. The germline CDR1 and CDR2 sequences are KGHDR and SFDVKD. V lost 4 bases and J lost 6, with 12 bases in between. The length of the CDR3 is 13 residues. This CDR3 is CATSDPTWAEQYF. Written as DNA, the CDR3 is TGTGCCACCAGTGACCCCACTTGGGCCGAGCAGTACTTC.

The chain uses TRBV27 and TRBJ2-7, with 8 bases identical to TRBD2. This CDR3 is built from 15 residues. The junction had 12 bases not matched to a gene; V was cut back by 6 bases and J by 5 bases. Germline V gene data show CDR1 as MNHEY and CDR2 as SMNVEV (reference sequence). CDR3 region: CASRLAGGLFHEQYF. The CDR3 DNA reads TGTGCCAGCAGGTTGGCGGGAGGTCTCTTCCACGAGCAGTACTTC.

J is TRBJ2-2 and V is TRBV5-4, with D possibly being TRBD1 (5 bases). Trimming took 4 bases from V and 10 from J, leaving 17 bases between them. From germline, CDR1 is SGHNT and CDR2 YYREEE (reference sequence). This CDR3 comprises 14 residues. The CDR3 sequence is CASSTHRGREELFF. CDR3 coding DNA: TGTGCCAGCAGCACTCACCGTGGCAGGGAGGAGCTGTTTTTT.

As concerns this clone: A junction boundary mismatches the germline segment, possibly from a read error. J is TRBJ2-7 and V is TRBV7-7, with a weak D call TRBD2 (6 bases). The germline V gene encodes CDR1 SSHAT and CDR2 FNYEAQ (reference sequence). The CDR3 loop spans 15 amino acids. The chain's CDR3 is CASSPGSGTSYEQYF. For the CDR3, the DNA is TGTGCTAGCAGCCCAGGGTCAGGGACTTCCTACGAGCAGTACTTC.

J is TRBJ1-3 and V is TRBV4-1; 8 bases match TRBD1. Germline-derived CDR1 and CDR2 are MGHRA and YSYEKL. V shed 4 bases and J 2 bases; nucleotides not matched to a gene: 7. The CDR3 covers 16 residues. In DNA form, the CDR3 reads TGCGCCAGCAGCCGGCCGGGACAGGAGACTGGAAACACCATATATTTT. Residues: CASSRPGQETGNTIYF.

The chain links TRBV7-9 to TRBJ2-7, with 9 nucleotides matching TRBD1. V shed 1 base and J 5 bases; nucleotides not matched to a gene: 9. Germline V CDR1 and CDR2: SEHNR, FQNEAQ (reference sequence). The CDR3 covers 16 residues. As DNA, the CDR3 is TGTGCCAGCAGCTTAGGTCCGGGACAGGGTAGCCACGAGCAGTACTTC. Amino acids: CASSLGPGQGSHEQYF.

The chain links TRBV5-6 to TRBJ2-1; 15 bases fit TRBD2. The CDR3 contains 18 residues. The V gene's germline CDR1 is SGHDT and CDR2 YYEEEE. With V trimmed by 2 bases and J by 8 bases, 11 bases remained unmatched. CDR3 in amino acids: CASSFPSRTSGGAYEQFF. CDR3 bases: TGTGCCAGCAGCTTCCCAAGCCGGACTAGCGGGGGGGCGTATGAGCAGTTCTTC.

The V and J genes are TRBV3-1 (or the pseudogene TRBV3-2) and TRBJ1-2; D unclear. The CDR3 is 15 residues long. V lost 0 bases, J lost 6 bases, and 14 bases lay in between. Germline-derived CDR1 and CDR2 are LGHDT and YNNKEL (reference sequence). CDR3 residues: CASSQDRVNWDGYTF. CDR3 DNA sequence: TGTGCCAGCAGCCAAGATCGGGTCAACTGGGATGGCTACACCTTC.

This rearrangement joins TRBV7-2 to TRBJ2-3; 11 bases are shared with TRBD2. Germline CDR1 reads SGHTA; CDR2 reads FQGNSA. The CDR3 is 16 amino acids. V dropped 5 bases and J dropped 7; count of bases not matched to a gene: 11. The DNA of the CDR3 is TGTGCCAGCAGCCCCGGTACTAGCGGGAGTCGGAATACGCAGTATTTT. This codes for CASSPGTSGSRNTQYF. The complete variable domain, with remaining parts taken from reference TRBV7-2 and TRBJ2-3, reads GAGVSQSPSNKVTEKGKDVELRCDPISGHTALYWYRQSLGQGLEFLIYFQGNSAPDKSGLPSDRFSAERTGGSVSTLTIQRTQQEDSAVYLCASSPGTSGSRNTQYFGPGTRLTVL.

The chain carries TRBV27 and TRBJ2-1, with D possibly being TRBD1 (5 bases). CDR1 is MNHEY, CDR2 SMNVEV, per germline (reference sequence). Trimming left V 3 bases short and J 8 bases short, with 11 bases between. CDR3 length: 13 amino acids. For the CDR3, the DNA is TGTGCCAGCAGTTTCAGTCAGGGCCATGAGCAGTTCTTC. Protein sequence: CASSFSQGHEQFF.

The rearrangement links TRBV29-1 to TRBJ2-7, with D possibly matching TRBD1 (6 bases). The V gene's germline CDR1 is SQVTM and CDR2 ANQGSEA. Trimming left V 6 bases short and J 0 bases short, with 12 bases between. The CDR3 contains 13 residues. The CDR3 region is CSVENRDSYEQYF. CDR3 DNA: TGCAGCGTCGAAAACAGGGACTCCTACGAGCAGTACTTC.

This chain's CDR3 is CASSIRPSVRGYEQYF. CDR3 bases: TGTGCCAGCAGCATCAGACCGTCGGTGAGAGGCTACGAGCAGTACTTC. The rearrangement links TRBV3-1 (or the pseudogene TRBV3-2) to TRBJ2-7; no firm D call. Germline assignment: CDR1 LGHDT and CDR2 YNNKEL (reference sequence). Trimming removed 5 bases from V and 3 bases from J, with 20 bases in between. The CDR3 runs to 16 residues.

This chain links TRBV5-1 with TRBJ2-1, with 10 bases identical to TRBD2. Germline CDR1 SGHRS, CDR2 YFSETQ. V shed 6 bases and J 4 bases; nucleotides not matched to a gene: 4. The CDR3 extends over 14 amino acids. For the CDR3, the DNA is TGCGCCAGCACACTAGCGGGGCCTTACAATGAGCAGTTCTTC. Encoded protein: CASTLAGPYNEQFF.

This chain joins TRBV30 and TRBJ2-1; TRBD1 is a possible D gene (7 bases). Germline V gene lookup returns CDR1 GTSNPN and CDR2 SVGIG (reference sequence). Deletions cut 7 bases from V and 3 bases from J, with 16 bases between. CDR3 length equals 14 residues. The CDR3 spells CASWTGGIYNEQFF. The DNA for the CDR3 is TGTGCCTCATGGACAGGCGGGATCTACAATGAGCAGTTCTTC.

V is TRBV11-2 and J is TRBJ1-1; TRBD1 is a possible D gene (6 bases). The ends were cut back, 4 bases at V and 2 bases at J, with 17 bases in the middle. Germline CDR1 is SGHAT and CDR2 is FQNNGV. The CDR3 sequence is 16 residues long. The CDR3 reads CASSSPDRYLNTEAFF. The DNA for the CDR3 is TGTGCCAGCAGCTCGCCGGACAGATACCTCAACACTGAAGCTTTCTTT. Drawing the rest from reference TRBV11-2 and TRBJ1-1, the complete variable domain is EAGVAQSPRYKIIEKRQSVAFWCNPISGHATLYWYQQILGQGPKLLIQFQNNGVVDDSQLPKDRFSAERLKGVDSTLKIQPAKLEDSAVYLCASSSPDRYLNTEAFFGQGTRLTVV.

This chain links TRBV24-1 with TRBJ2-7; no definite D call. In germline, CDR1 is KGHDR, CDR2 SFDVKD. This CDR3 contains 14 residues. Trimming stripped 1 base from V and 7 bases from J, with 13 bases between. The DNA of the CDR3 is TGTGCCACCAGTGATTTTCGAGCTGAGAGTGAGCAGTACTTC. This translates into CATSDFRAESEQYF.

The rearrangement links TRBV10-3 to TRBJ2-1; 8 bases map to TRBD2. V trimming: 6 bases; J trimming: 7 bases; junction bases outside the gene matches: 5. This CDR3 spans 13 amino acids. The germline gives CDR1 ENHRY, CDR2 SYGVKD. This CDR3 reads CAIRAGGANEQFF. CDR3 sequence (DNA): TGTGCCATCAGGGCCGGGGGGGCAAATGAGCAGTTCTTC.

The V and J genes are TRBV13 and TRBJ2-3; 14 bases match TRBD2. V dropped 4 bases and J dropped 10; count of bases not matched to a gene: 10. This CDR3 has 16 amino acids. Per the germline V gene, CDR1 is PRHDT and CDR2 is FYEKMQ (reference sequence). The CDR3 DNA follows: TGTGCCAGCAGCTCCACCGGGACTAGCGGGAGAGGCGCGCAGTATTTT. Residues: CASSSTGTSGRGAQYF.

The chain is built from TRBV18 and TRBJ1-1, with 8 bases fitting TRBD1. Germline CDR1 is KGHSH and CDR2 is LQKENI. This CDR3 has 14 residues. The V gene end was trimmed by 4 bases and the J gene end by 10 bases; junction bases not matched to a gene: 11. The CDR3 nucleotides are TGTGCCAGCTCACAGTCGACAGGGGACCCCCCAGCTTTCTTT. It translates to CASSQSTGDPPAFF.

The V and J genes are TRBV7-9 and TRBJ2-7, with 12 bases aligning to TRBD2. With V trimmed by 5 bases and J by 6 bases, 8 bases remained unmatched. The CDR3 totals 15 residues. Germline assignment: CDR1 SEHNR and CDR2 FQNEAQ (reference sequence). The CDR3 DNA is TGTGCCAGCAGCACCCTAATACTAGCGGGAGGCGAGCAGTACTTC. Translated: CASSTLILAGGEQYF.

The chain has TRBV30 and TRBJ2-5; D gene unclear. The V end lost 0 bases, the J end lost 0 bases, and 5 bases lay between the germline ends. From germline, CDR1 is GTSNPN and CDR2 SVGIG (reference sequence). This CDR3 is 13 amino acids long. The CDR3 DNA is TGTGCCTGGAGTGTAGACAACCAAGAGACCCAGTACTTC. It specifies CAWSVDNQETQYF.

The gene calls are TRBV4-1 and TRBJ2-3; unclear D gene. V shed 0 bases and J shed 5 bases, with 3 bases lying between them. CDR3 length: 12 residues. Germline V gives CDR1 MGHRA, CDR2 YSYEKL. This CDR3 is CASSQDRDTQYF. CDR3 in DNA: TGCGCCAGCAGCCAAGATCGAGATACGCAGTATTTT.

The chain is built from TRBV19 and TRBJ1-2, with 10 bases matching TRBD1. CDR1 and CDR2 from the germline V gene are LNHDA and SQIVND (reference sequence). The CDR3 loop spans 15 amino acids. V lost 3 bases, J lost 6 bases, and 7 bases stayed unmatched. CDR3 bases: TGTGCCAGTAGTATTTTACCGGGACAGGGGAATGGCTACACCTTC. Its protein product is CASSILPGQGNGYTF. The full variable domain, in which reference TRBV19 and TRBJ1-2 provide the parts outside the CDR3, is DGGITQSPKYLFRKEGQNVTLSCEQNLNHDAMYWYRQDPGQGLRLIYYSQIVNDFQKGDIAEGYSVSREKKESFPLTVTSAQKNPTAFYLCASSILPGQGNGYTFGSGTRLTVV.